These 24 T cell receptor beta chains share one sample of origin, sequenced in a study of T cells in Graves' hyperthyroidism and ophthalmopathy (dated by TCRdb to 2018 to 2020). Library prep was done by multiplex PCR. The sample was run on an Illumina HiSeq 2000. TCR beta CDR3 regions were amplified from RNA transcripts. A first-round RT-PCR of the TCR CDR3 used the HTBI primer set with the Qiagen OneStep RT-PCR kit. TCRdb itself trimmed the public reads at Q25 with fastp, ran MiXCR and retained productive beta chains. Rows are unified per CDR3 protein, each entry keeping the most common DNA and genes. Within this sample are about 590,000 distinct CDR3 sequences, with 12% to 15% of them counted one time only. The biggest ten clones account for roughly 7.7% of the sample. The sample consisted of blood. The origin of the receptors is a woman aged 18-29 years with Graves' ophthalmopathy.

This clonotype was detected many times. J is TRBJ1-2 and V is TRBV27; the D gene is possibly TRBD1 (6 bases). The germline V gene has CDR1 MNHEY and CDR2 SMNVEV (reference sequence). V was cut by 5 bases and J by 4 bases, with 20 bases left in between. The CDR3 sequence is 16 residues long. CDR3 nucleotides: TGTGCCAGCAGTCCTCGACAGGACCCACGACCCTATGGCTACACCTTC. Its protein is CASSPRQDPRPYGYTF.

This clonotype was counted between two and nine times. CDR3 DNA: TGTGCCAGTAGTCCACCCGGCGGGAGGGCTTTCTTT. As protein: CASSPPGGRAFF. The V and J genes are TRBV19 and TRBJ1-1, with D hard to call. Germline-derived CDR1 and CDR2 are LNHDA and SQIVND (reference sequence). V was clipped by 5 bases and J by 11 bases, with 15 bases between them. This CDR3 has 12 residues.

This clonotype occurred a few times. CDR3 DNA sequence: TGTGCGGGGCCCGTATTACCGGGACAGGGGCGGTACGAGCAGTACTTC. Amino acid sequence: CAGPVLPGQGRYEQYF. V is TRBV19 and J is TRBJ2-7; 10 bases align to TRBD1. Germline CDR1 reads LNHDA; CDR2 reads SQIVND (reference sequence). The CDR3 has 16 residues.

This chain links TRBV5-1 with TRBJ2-3; 8 nucleotides agree with TRBD1. The CDR3 extends over 16 amino acids. The V segment lost 7 bases and the J segment 0 bases; nucleotides outside the gene matches: 10. CDR1 is SGHRS, CDR2 YFSETQ, per germline. Here the CDR3 reads CASGRQGTGSTDTQYF. The CDR3 DNA follows: TGCGCCAGCGGCCGTCAGGGGACAGGCAGCACAGATACGCAGTATTTT.

The chain employs TRBV19 and TRBJ1-5; D unresolved. Germline V CDR1 and CDR2: LNHDA, SQIVND (reference sequence). The CDR3 contains 15 residues. Trimming cost V 3 bases and J 1 base, with 10 bases left between them. CDR3 amino acids: CASSIPGRSNQPQHF. In DNA, the CDR3 is TGTGCCAGTAGTATCCCCGGGAGGAGCAATCAGCCCCAGCATTTT.

This clonotype has a count of ten or more. The chain is built from TRBV2 and TRBJ2-7; no clear D gene. This CDR3 is 15 amino acids long. Trimming removed 6 bases from V and 2 bases from J, with 17 bases in between. Germline V gene data show CDR1 as SNHLY and CDR2 as FYNNEI. CDR3 nucleotides: TGTGCCAGCAGGACCCACAGAGTCCAAACCTACGAGCAGTACTTC. Encoded protein: CASRTHRVQTYEQYF.

In its sample, this clonotype was seen a few times. The chain has TRBV7-3 and TRBJ2-1; 11 bases map to TRBD2. The V gene's germline CDR1 is SGHTA and CDR2 FQGTGA. The CDR3 consists of 15 residues. J gave up 7 bases and V 4 bases, and 6 bases lay outside the gene matches. The CDR3 reads CASSSLAGVYNEQFF. The CDR3, as DNA: TGTGCCAGCAGCTCACTAGCGGGAGTATATAATGAGCAGTTCTTC.

Only a few counts were recorded for this clonotype. The rearrangement joins TRBV19 to TRBJ2-1; 10 bases are shared with TRBD2. This CDR3 comprises 16 residues. Germline CDR1 LNHDA, CDR2 SQIVND (reference sequence). V trimming: 5 bases; J trimming: 6 bases; junction bases outside the gene matches: 10. CDR3 protein: CASSGASGSVFNEQFF. CDR3 coding DNA: TGTGCCAGTAGTGGGGCTAGCGGGAGCGTTTTCAATGAGCAGTTCTTC. The full variable domain, its missing parts supplied by reference TRBV19 and TRBJ2-1, is DGGITQSPKYLFRKEGQNVTLSCEQNLNHDAMYWYRQDPGQGLRLIYYSQIVNDFQKGDIAEGYSVSREKKESFPLTVTSAQKNPTAFYLCASSGASGSVFNEQFFGPGTRLTVL.

This clonotype was counted ten times or more. The gene calls are TRBV19 and TRBJ1-1, with D unresolved. The CDR3 contains 15 residues. V dropped 5 bases and J dropped 0 bases, with 13 bases sitting between them. Germline values: CDR1 LNHDA, CDR2 SQIVND (reference sequence). The CDR3 reads CASSHQSTMNTEAFF. CDR3 sequence (DNA): TGTGCCAGTAGTCACCAGTCCACAATGAACACTGAAGCTTTCTTT.

The chain joins TRBV4-1 to TRBJ2-7; D is uncertain. This CDR3 contains 14 residues. V lost 1 base to trimming and J lost 1 base, with 8 bases between them. Germline CDR1 and CDR2: MGHRA and YSYEKL. CDR3 nucleotide sequence: TGCGCCAGCAGCCAAGGTCTCGGTTCCTACGAGCAGTACTTC. This gives the protein CASSQGLGSYEQYF.

The chain has TRBV6-1 and TRBJ2-4; 7 bases align to TRBD1. The V and J ends lost 6 bases and 1 base, in that order; junction bases with no gene match: 9. The CDR3 is 16 residues long. Germline values: CDR1 MNHNS, CDR2 SASEGT. In nucleotides, the CDR3 is TGTGCCAGCAGCCACGAGTTGGGACAGGCCAAAAACATTCAGTACTTC. Residues: CASSHELGQAKNIQYF.

This clonotype showed up many times. This sequence joins TRBV11-3 and TRBJ2-7; D possibly uses TRBD1 or TRBD2 (5 bases each). The V end was cut by 0 bases, the J end by 4 bases, with 13 bases between. The CDR3 is 15 residues long. From germline, CDR1 is SGHNT and CDR2 YENEEA. CDR3 residues: CASSLDREGRYEQYF. The DNA for the CDR3 is TGTGCCAGCAGCTTAGATCGAGAGGGGCGGTACGAGCAGTACTTC. Combining the CDR3 with reference TRBV11-3 and TRBJ2-7 gives the whole variable domain EAGVVQSPRYKIIEKKQPVAFWCNPISGHNTLYWYLQNLGQGPELLIRYENEEAVDDSQLPKDRFSAERLKGVDSTLKIQPAELGDSAVYLCASSLDREGRYEQYFGPGTRLTVT.

The V gene is TRBV11-3, the J gene TRBJ1-1; D ambiguous. Germline V gives CDR1 SGHNT, CDR2 YENEEA. The germline V and J ends were trimmed by 1 base and 6 bases, with 12 bases remaining between them. The CDR3 spans 14 residues. In nucleotides, the CDR3 is TGTGCCAGCAGCTTAGTTCAGCTGGAGGCTGAAGCTTTCTTT. This gives the protein CASSLVQLEAEAFF.

V and J are TRBV2 and TRBJ2-1, with 10 bases lining up with TRBD2. CDR3 length equals 19 residues. Trimming removed 8 bases from V and 0 bases from J; junction bases left unmatched: 16. The germline V gene has CDR1 SNHLY and CDR2 FYNNEI. The CDR3: CASSPKSGRVLSSYNEQFF. The CDR3 DNA follows: TGTGCCAGCTCACCCAAAAGCGGGAGGGTCCTGAGCTCCTACAATGAGCAGTTCTTC.

A few counts support this clonotype. This chain links TRBV9 with TRBJ2-2; D gene unclear. This CDR3 is 16 amino acids long. Germline CDR1 and CDR2: SGDLS and YYNGEE. V lost 0 bases and J lost 8, with 17 bases in between. CDR3 nucleotides: TGTGCCAGCAGCGTAGGTGGGATCTTAATAGCAGGGGAGCTGTTTTTT. Its translation: CASSVGGILIAGELFF.

This chain connects TRBV7-9 to TRBJ2-7; 7 bases agree with TRBD2. V shed 4 bases, J shed 3 bases, and the junction held 9 bases outside the gene matches. CDR3 size: 15 residues. Germline CDR1 SEHNR, CDR2 FQNEAQ (reference sequence). The CDR3 nucleotides read TGTGCCAGCAGCTCCCCCGCGGGAGCCTACTACGAGCAGTACTTC. This gives the protein CASSSPAGAYYEQYF.

In its sample, this clonotype was seen many times. This rearrangement joins TRBV28 to TRBJ1-1; tentatively, D is TRBD1 (5 bases). CDR1 and CDR2 from the germline V gene are MDHEN and SYDVKM. The V end was cut by 3 bases, the J end by 11 bases, with 13 bases between. CDR3 length equals 12 residues. CDR3 loop: CASSLGPLGAFF. CDR3 nucleotide sequence: TGTGCCAGCAGTTTGGGGCCCCTAGGGGCTTTCTTT.

Concerning this clonotype: With a much larger clone just one base away, this may be a read error. No conserved phenylalanine or tryptophan is present at the end of the CDR3, so a read error is the likely explanation. The chain has TRBV30 and TRBJ1-1; possible D gene TRBD1, 5 bases. The length of the CDR3 is 14 residues. Trimming cost V 0 bases and J 4 bases, with 12 bases left between them. The germline gives CDR1 GTSNPN, CDR2 SVGIG (reference sequence). The CDR3 DNA reads TGTGCCTGGAGTGTTGGCAGGGCAATCACTGAAGCTTTCCTT. It codes for CAWSVGRAITEAFL.

The chain links TRBV6-1 to TRBJ2-1, with D unclear. Trimming took off 6 bases at V and 10 bases at J, with 10 bases between the two ends. Germline CDR1 MNHNS, CDR2 SASEGT. This CDR3 is built from 11 residues. CDR3 bases: TGTGCCAGCAGGGCCTGGGCAGAGCAGTTCTTC. Protein: CASRAWAEQFF.

This clonotype was recorded many times. The J gene is TRBJ1-1, the V gene TRBV6-1; 9 bases are a match to TRBD1. The CDR3 totals 15 residues. V lost 6 bases and J lost 1; bases outside the gene matches: 6. The germline CDR1 and CDR2 sequences are MNHNS and SASEGT. In DNA form, the CDR3 reads TGTGCCAGCAGCTACAGGGGGCTTTCGAACACTGAAGCTTTCTTT. It translates to CASSYRGLSNTEAFF.

This clonotype was recorded at least ten times. V usage is TRBV3-1 and J usage is TRBJ1-5; D is uncertain. Between the trimmed V and J ends, which lost 0 bases and 4 bases, there was a span of 4 bases. Germline V gene lookup returns CDR1 LGHDT and CDR2 YNNKEL (reference sequence). This CDR3 has 13 amino acids. In nucleotides, the CDR3 is TGTGCCAGCAGCCAAGATACGAATCAGCCCCAGCATTTT. This gives the protein CASSQDTNQPQHF.

The chain employs TRBV7-2 and TRBJ2-5; TRBD2 aligns across 14 bases. Trimming cost V 5 bases and J 5 bases; bases outside gene matches: 7. Germline V gene lookup returns CDR1 SGHTA and CDR2 FQGNSA. CDR3 size: 16 residues. CDR3: CASSVKTSGRGETQYF. The CDR3 DNA follows: TGTGCCAGCAGCGTAAAGACTAGCGGGAGGGGGGAGACCCAGTACTTC.

This clonotype was observed many times. The chain carries TRBV28 and TRBJ2-7; tentatively, D is TRBD1 (6 bases). This CDR3 comprises 19 residues. The V gene lost 4 bases and the J gene lost 3 bases, with 28 bases spanning the gap. In germline, CDR1 is MDHEN, CDR2 SYDVKM. CDR3 sequence (DNA): TGTGCCAGCAGTTCAAATTGGGTGGGGGCTGACAGGTTCAACTACGAGCAGTACTTC. Translated, it gives CASSSNWVGADRFNYEQYF.

This clonotype occurred many times. A junction boundary mismatches the germline segment, possibly from a read error. This chain links TRBV7-7 with TRBJ2-7; D perhaps matches TRBD2 (5 bases). Germline V gene data show CDR1 as SSHAT and CDR2 as FNYEAQ (reference sequence). The CDR3 has 14 residues. The CDR3 sequence: CASSTSLERGEQYF. CDR3 nucleotide sequence: TGTGCTAGCAGTACCTCTCTCGAACGGGGCGAGCAGTACTTC.